This TCR beta chain was obtained from a study of blood T cell repertoires in COVID-19. Turning to the study itself: Samples of COVID-19 (acute and convalescent) were obtained from the United States, Italy and Spain.

Only in-frame clones appear in the TCRdb table, and some are missing; sequencing was by immunoSEQ multiplex PCR. The sample includes about 39,000 clones, 70% to 90% of them seen just once. The TCR comes from a human donor in a cohort sampled during active COVID-19. What was sequenced was peripheral blood.

Here the CDR3 DNA reads TGTGCCAGCAGCCAGGACTGGCAGAGCACAGATACGCAGTATTTT. This gives the protein CASSQDWQSTDTQYF. The rearrangement joins TRBV5-4 to TRBJ2-3; TRBD2 is a possible D gene (5 bases). V lost 4 bases, J lost 0 bases, and 12 bases lay in between. CDR1 is SGHNT and CDR2 is YYREEE in the germline V gene (reference sequence). The CDR3 runs to 15 residues.